Below, 21 T cell receptor beta chains from the same sample are listed, as sequenced in a study of cytomegalovirus exposure and HLA in healthy donors. Both 60 Vbeta primers and 13 Jbeta primers went into the PCR. The repertoire was sequenced with immunoSEQ multiplex PCR; TCRdb's copy has only in-frame clones and lacks some. The sample spans approximately 110,000 clones; the ten largest clones claim around 3.9%. What was sequenced was PBMCs. The receptors were sampled from a man aged 18 to 35 in good health and CMV-seronegative.

This rearrangement joins TRBV19 to TRBJ2-1; D unclear. CDR1 LNHDA and CDR2 SQIVND come from the germline V gene (reference sequence). Trimming shortened V by 7 bases and J by 3 bases, and 10 bases separated the two germline ends. The CDR3 is 13 residues long. CDR3 sequence reads: CASTHRGYNEQFF. CDR3 DNA: TGTGCCAGTACCCATCGAGGCTACAATGAGCAGTTCTTC.

This chain connects TRBV30 to TRBJ1-1, with TRBD1 matching 8 bases. CDR1 and CDR2 from the germline V gene are GTSNPN and SVGIG (reference sequence). The CDR3 runs to 15 residues. V lost 0 bases and J lost 1; bases outside the gene matches: 4. CDR3 sequence (DNA): TGTGCCTGGAGTGTCCAGGGGGCGAGGAACACTGAAGCTTTCTTT. Translating gives CAWSVQGARNTEAFF.

The rearrangement joins TRBV5-6 to TRBJ2-7; possibly TRBD1 for D (5 bases). Germline V CDR1 and CDR2: SGHDT, YYEEEE. The CDR3 has 15 amino acids. V was cut by 0 bases and J by 7 bases, with 17 bases left in between. CDR3 loop: CASSLAARTPGEQYF. The CDR3 nucleotides are TGTGCCAGCAGCTTGGCCGCCCGGACACCCGGTGAGCAGTACTTC.

Regarding this clone: At one end the junction does not follow the germline gene, possibly because of a read error. The V call is TRBV7-6, the J call TRBJ2-3; 7 positions match TRBD2. This CDR3 has 16 amino acids. Germline V gives CDR1 SGHVS, CDR2 FNYEAQ. This CDR3 is CASSPQASGGTGTQYF. For the CDR3, the DNA is TGTGCCAGCAGCCCGCAGGCGTCGGGAGGCACAGGTACGCAGTATTTT.

The chain couples TRBV5-1 to TRBJ2-3, with D tentatively TRBD1 (6 bases). The CDR3 runs 14 residues. The V gene's germline CDR1 is SGHRS and CDR2 YFSETQ. The V end was cut by 0 bases, the J end by 3 bases, with 8 bases between. CDR3 sequence (DNA): TGCGCCAGCAGCTTGGGACAGGCTACAGATACGCAGTATTTT. This codes for CASSLGQATDTQYF.

V usage is TRBV9 and J usage is TRBJ2-3, with TRBD2 identical over 8 bases. Germline V lookup: CDR1 SGDLS, CDR2 YYNGEE. The CDR3 extends over 17 amino acids. V lost 0 bases to trimming and J lost 0 bases; unmatched junction nucleotides: 6. The CDR3 bases are TGTGCCAGCAGCGTAGCTCTACTAGCGGTTAGCACAGATACGCAGTATTTT. Translating it yields CASSVALLAVSTDTQYF. Full variable domain (missing parts from reference TRBV9 and TRBJ2-3): DSGVTQTPKHLITATGQRVTLRCSPRSGDLSVYWYQQSLDQGLQFLIQYYNGEERAKGNILERFSAQQFPDLHSELNLSSLELGDSALYFCASSVALLAVSTDTQYFGPGTRLTVL.

The rearrangement uses TRBV5-4 and TRBJ2-1; 11 bases map to TRBD2. The germline CDR1 and CDR2 sequences are SGHNT and YYREEE (reference sequence). CDR3 size: 15 residues. The trim removed 6 bases at V and 6 bases at J, leaving 8 bases unmatched. CDR3 protein: CASISPGLAVNEQFF. CDR3 coding DNA: TGTGCCAGCATCTCACCGGGACTAGCGGTCAATGAGCAGTTCTTC.

V is TRBV5-8 and J is TRBJ1-2, with 9 bases lining up with TRBD1. Trimming at V came to 5 bases and at J to 7 bases, leaving 9 bases not matched to a gene. The length of the CDR3 is 14 residues. CDR1 and CDR2 (germline): SGHTS, YDEGEE. CDR3 sequence reads: CASRPGQGFGGYTF. The CDR3 nucleotides are TGTGCCAGCAGGCCGGGACAGGGATTTGGTGGCTACACCTTC.

The CDR3 nucleotides read TGTGCCAGCAGTGAACTAGCGGGAGAAGGGAGCTCCTACGAGCAGTACTTC. It specifies CASSELAGEGSSYEQYF. The rearrangement links TRBV6-1 to TRBJ2-7, with TRBD2 identical over 10 bases. Looked up from germline, CDR1 is MNHNS and CDR2 is SASEGT. This CDR3 spans 17 amino acids. V was pared by 2 bases and J by 0 bases, with 7 bases of the junction left unmatched.

V gene TRBV28 combines with J gene TRBJ2-3; 10 bases match TRBD2. The junction had 9 bases not matched to a gene; V was cut back by 5 bases and J by 1 base. This CDR3 spans 17 amino acids. Germline CDR1 MDHEN, CDR2 SYDVKM. The CDR3 DNA is TGTGCCAGCAGTGCCGATTCTGGACTAGCGGGCACAGATACGCAGTATTTT. This codes for CASSADSGLAGTDTQYF.

CDR3 sequence reads: CASSPTFTSGETQYF. The CDR3 DNA reads as TGTGCCAGCAGCCCCACGTTTACAAGTGGAGAGACCCAGTACTTC. This chain connects TRBV7-9 to TRBJ2-5; D unresolved. From germline, CDR1 is SEHNR and CDR2 FQNEAQ (reference sequence). This CDR3 has 15 amino acids. Trimming took off 5 bases at V and 4 bases at J, with 17 bases between the two ends.

Written as DNA, the CDR3 is TGTGCCAGCAAATTTACGGGCAGGGTTTATGGCTACACCTTC. It is translated as CASKFTGRVYGYTF. The chain employs TRBV6-5 and TRBJ1-2, with D possibly being TRBD1 (5 bases). CDR1 is MNHEY and CDR2 is SVGAGI in the germline V gene. Trimming took off 7 bases at V and 5 bases at J, with 17 bases between the two ends. The CDR3 is made up of 14 amino acids.

The chain combines TRBV11-2 with TRBJ1-2; weak D call: TRBD1 (5 bases). The V gene's germline CDR1 is SGHAT and CDR2 FQNNGV. V shed 1 base and J shed 4 bases, with 13 bases lying between them. The CDR3 has 15 residues. CDR3 bases: TGTGCCAGCAGCTTAGCACAGGCCGGTAGCTATGGCTACACCTTC. This translates into CASSLAQAGSYGYTF.

The J gene is TRBJ2-7, the V gene TRBV27, with D possibly being TRBD1 (6 bases). Germline CDR1 reads MNHEY; CDR2 reads SMNVEV (reference sequence). The CDR3 sequence is 15 residues long. Trimming took off 6 bases at V and 0 bases at J, with 15 bases between the two ends. The CDR3 reads CASRGPGAGSYEQYF. CDR3 in DNA: TGTGCCAGCAGGGGGCCAGGGGCGGGCTCCTACGAGCAGTACTTC.

CDR3 loop: CSVRSSLDRGLTEAFF. In DNA, the CDR3 is TGCAGCGTCCGAAGCTCCCTTGACAGGGGGCTAACTGAAGCTTTCTTT. The V call is TRBV29-1, the J call TRBJ1-1; 10 nucleotides line up with TRBD1. Germline V CDR1 and CDR2: SQVTM, ANQGSEA. CDR3 size: 16 residues. V shed 6 bases and J 5 bases; nucleotides not matched to a gene: 15.

The chain joins TRBV27 to TRBJ1-1; D is perhaps TRBD1 (6 bases). V was cut by 3 bases and J by 6 bases, with 8 bases left in between. The CDR3 contains 12 residues. From germline, CDR1 is MNHEY and CDR2 SMNVEV (reference sequence). The CDR3, as DNA: TGTGCCAGCAGTTTTGGGGGCGCTGAAGCTTTCTTT. Translating gives CASSFGGAEAFF.

The V gene is TRBV28, the J gene TRBJ2-7, with TRBD1 matching 8 bases. Germline trimming cut 7 bases from V and 2 bases from J; bases unmatched to any gene: 7. The CDR3 extends over 14 amino acids. Germline CDR1 is MDHEN and CDR2 is SYDVKM. CDR3 region: CASTFQGAAYEQYF. CDR3 nucleotides: TGTGCCAGCACTTTCCAGGGGGCGGCCTACGAGCAGTACTTC.

The chain carries TRBV11-1 and TRBJ2-2; 9 bases fit TRBD2. Unmatched junction bases numbered 4, after V lost 6 bases and J lost 2 bases. Looked up from germline, CDR1 is SGHAT and CDR2 is FQDESV (reference sequence). The CDR3 extends over 15 amino acids. The CDR3 protein is CASSSGTSNTGELFF. CDR3 nucleotide sequence: TGTGCCAGCAGTTCCGGGACTAGCAACACCGGGGAGCTGTTTTTT. The variable domain in full, with the rest retrieved from reference TRBV11-1 and TRBJ2-2, is EAEVAQSPRYKITEKSQAVAFWCDPISGHATLYWYRQILGQGPELLVQFQDESVVDDSQLPKDRFSAERLKGVDSTLKIQPAELGDSAMYLCASSSGTSNTGELFFGEGSRLTVL.

The chain has TRBV18 and TRBJ2-5; 7 bases match TRBD1. Unmatched junction bases numbered 5, after V lost 4 bases and J lost 3 bases. Per germline, CDR1 KGHSH and CDR2 LQKENI. CDR3 length: 14 residues. This chain's CDR3 is CASSHGTAEETQYF. DNA for the CDR3: TGTGCCAGCTCACACGGGACAGCCGAAGAGACCCAGTACTTC.

V usage is TRBV2 and J usage is TRBJ2-5, with D possibly matching TRBD2 (5 bases). CDR1 and CDR2 from the germline V gene are SNHLY and FYNNEI. The CDR3 runs 13 residues. The V end lost 6 bases, the J end lost 4 bases, and 12 bases lay between the germline ends. CDR3 protein: CASRGSPIETQYF. The DNA for the CDR3 is TGTGCCAGCAGAGGGAGCCCAATAGAGACCCAGTACTTC. The whole variable domain, remainder taken from reference TRBV2 and TRBJ2-5, is EPEVTQTPSHQVTQMGQEVILRCVPISNHLYFYWYRQILGQKVEFLVSFYNNEISEKSEIFDDQFSVERPDGSNFTLKIRSTKLEDSAMYFCASRGSPIETQYFGPGTRLLVL.

The chain couples TRBV6-5 to TRBJ1-1; D possibly corresponds to TRBD1 (5 bases). V dropped 6 bases and J dropped 1 base, with 9 bases sitting between them. The CDR3 runs to 13 residues. Germline V gene data show CDR1 as MNHEY and CDR2 as SVGAGI. CDR3 in DNA: TGTGCCAGCAGACAGGTTTCGAACACTGAAGCTTTCTTT. Protein: CASRQVSNTEAFF.